This T cell receptor beta chain is drawn from a study of shared clonotypes between healthy human individuals. The CDR3 totals 15 residues. Trimming removed 3 bases from V and 6 bases from J; junction bases left unmatched: 10. Looked up from germline, CDR1 is LNHDA and CDR2 is SQIVND (reference sequence). For this clone: What it binds is unknown.

Splitting of CD4+ cells produced CD45RA+ naive and CD45RA-negative memory subsets. The authors ran the assay at deep level. TCRdb's table, derived via immunoSEQ multiplex PCR, lists solely in-frame clones and lacks some. The data hold roughly 2 million clones, with about 94% observed a single time. General study results and limits: Sharing across four donors was highest in naive CD4 (approximately 5%) and lowest in memory CD8 (0.4%). Naive subsets usually exceeded memory subsets in estimated richness.

The V call is TRBV19, the J call TRBJ1-1; 7 bases line up with TRBD1. Sequencing was done on a sample of naive CD4+ T cells sorted from blood. Specified subset: CD45RA+ positively selected. The receptor comes from a man younger than 35 in good health. The CDR3 nucleotides read TGTGCCAGTAGTATCGCTTCAACAGGGGTACCTGAAGCTTTCTTT. Its protein is CASSIASTGVPEAFF. The full variable domain, rest sourced from reference TRBV19 and TRBJ1-1, is DGGITQSPKYLFRKEGQNVTLSCEQNLNHDAMYWYRQDPGQGLRLIYYSQIVNDFQKGDIAEGYSVSREKKESFPLTVTSAQKNPTAFYLCASSIASTGVPEAFFGQGTRLTVV.